This T cell receptor beta chain was recorded in a study of cytomegalovirus exposure and HLA in healthy donors. General observations from the study: TCR association rates varied by HLA locus in a later analysis, with DRB1 highest and HLA-C lowest. Many donors shared some public TCRs, even though most TCR sequences were rare.

60 Vbeta and 13 Jbeta primers were used in PCR. Authors' data handling: An analysis performed later counted 72 million or so unique TCR beta chains (roughly 11 million of them shared). Measured with immunoSEQ multiplex PCR; TCRdb has only the in-frame clones, and not every one. V and J calls and clone size are as listed in that table; D and trimming were resolved from the DNA. The table lists roughly 140,000 clones, roughly four fifths of them singletons. Germline V lookup: CDR1 MNHEY, CDR2 SMNVEV (reference sequence). CDR3 length: 17 amino acids. Germline trimming cut 4 bases from V and 6 bases from J; bases unmatched to any gene: 13. With respect to this clone: Its matching antigen is unknown.

The receptor was isolated from a man aged 40-49 years in good health and CMV-seropositive. The chain links TRBV27 to TRBJ2-1; TRBD2 matches at 9 bases. Sequencing was performed on PBMCs. The CDR3 sequence is CASSSPIGGRASNEQFF. The CDR3 DNA follows: TGTGCCAGCAGTTCCCCCATTGGCGGGAGGGCCAGCAATGAGCAGTTCTTC.